This T cell receptor beta chain appears in the sequencing data of a study of identical twins. MiXCR, run by TCRdb on the 5' RACE reads, gives a single entry per CDR3 protein. This sample has approximately 530,000 distinct CDR3 sequences, with 20% to 25% found just once. The CDR3 consists of 16 residues. V lost 10 bases and J 0 bases, leaving 18 bases between the germline ends. The V gene's germline CDR1 is MNHNS and CDR2 SASEGT. This clonotype has a handful of counts. This sample also belongs to another study, concerning yellow fever vaccine responses in identical twins.

The sequenced sample consisted of CD4+ T cells sorted from blood. This TCR was recovered from a woman aged 18 to 35 in good health. The chain is built from TRBV6-1 and TRBJ2-2; unclear D gene. The CDR3 protein is CANSPHSTTNTGELFF. CDR3 nucleotide sequence: TGTGCCAACTCCCCCCACAGTACTACGAACACCGGGGAGCTGTTTTTT.